A single sample is the source of the 27 T cell receptor beta chains below, sequenced in a study of T-cell memory formation after mild COVID-19. TCRdb reanalysed the 5' RACE reads using MiXCR and keeps one entry per CDR3 protein. The data hold 400,000 to 500,000 distinct CDR3 sequences, with 15% to 20% observed a single time. Sequenced: PBMCs or a T cell subset sorted from them (not recorded which). These receptors were obtained from an adult woman who had mild COVID-19 (a few samples of this study predate the infection). Cell type and time point are not known.

The chain has TRBV24-1 and TRBJ2-2; D call uncertain. The V and J ends lost 2 bases and 0 bases respectively, with 3 bases between them. The CDR3 runs to 14 residues. Germline V gene data show CDR1 as KGHDR and CDR2 as SFDVKD. CDR3 sequence reads: CATSDWANTGELFF. CDR3 bases: TGTGCCACCAGTGATTGGGCGAACACCGGGGAGCTGTTTTTT.

V usage is TRBV7-9 and J usage is TRBJ2-7; tentatively, D is TRBD1 (5 bases). Germline CDR1 and CDR2: SEHNR and FQNEAQ (reference sequence). Trimming shortened V by 5 bases and J by 0 bases, and 14 bases separated the two germline ends. This CDR3 spans 15 amino acids. CDR3 DNA sequence: TGTGCCAGCAGCATGACGGACAAGCTCTCCTACGAGCAGTACTTC. Residues: CASSMTDKLSYEQYF.

This clonotype came up once. V gene TRBV29-1 combines with J gene TRBJ2-2; no definite D call. Germline values: CDR1 SQVTM, CDR2 ANQGSEA. The CDR3 covers 12 residues. Trimming took 5 bases from V and 4 from J, leaving 8 bases between them. The CDR3 reads CSVQSGTGELFF. CDR3 bases: TGCAGCGTTCAGTCCGGCACCGGGGAGCTGTTTTTT.

The chain is built from TRBV27 and TRBJ2-5; maybe TRBD1 (7 bases). The V end lost 5 bases, the J end lost 5 bases, and 12 bases lay between the germline ends. This CDR3 region has 13 residues. Germline CDR1 reads MNHEY; CDR2 reads SMNVEV (reference sequence). CDR3 coding DNA: TGTGCCAGCAGTACAGGGGACTGGGAGACCCAGTACTTC. It codes for CASSTGDWETQYF.

This clonotype was detected only a few times. This rearrangement joins TRBV15 to TRBJ2-5; 7 bases fit TRBD2. This CDR3 region has 16 residues. The V gene's germline CDR1 is LNHNV and CDR2 YYDKDF (reference sequence). The junction had 14 bases not matched to a gene; V was cut back by 5 bases and J by 5 bases. The CDR3 sequence: CATSPQRASGTETQYF. CDR3 DNA: TGTGCCACCAGCCCACAACGGGCTAGCGGCACGGAGACCCAGTACTTC. Full variable domain (missing parts from reference TRBV15 and TRBJ2-5): DAMVIQNPRYQVTQFGKPVTLSCSQTLNHNVMYWYQQKSSQAPKLLFHYYDKDFNNEADTPDNFQSRRPNTSFCFLDIRSPGLGDTAMYLCATSPQRASGTETQYFGPGTRLLVL.

This clonotype was detected only a few times. V is TRBV12-3 or TRBV12-4 and J is TRBJ1-2; 7 bases are a match to TRBD1. V shed 0 bases, J shed 7 bases, and the junction held 2 bases outside the gene matches. The CDR3 runs 13 residues. The CDR3 region is CASSLATGVGYTF. DNA of the CDR3: TGTGCCAGCAGTTTAGCCACAGGGGTTGGCTACACCTTC.

A few counts support this clonotype. V is TRBV5-1 and J is TRBJ2-7; perhaps TRBD1 as D (5 bases). Germline values: CDR1 SGHRS, CDR2 YFSETQ. V was shortened by 1 base and J by 5 bases, with 13 bases between the two germline ends. This CDR3 comprises 14 residues. The CDR3 loop is CASSLQGSKDEQYF. The CDR3, as DNA: TGCGCCAGCAGCTTGCAGGGATCTAAGGACGAGCAGTACTTC.

This clonotype was detected a few times. The chain has TRBV6-5 and TRBJ2-1; D unresolved. V was cut by 0 bases and J by 7 bases, with 34 bases left in between. The CDR3 has 22 amino acids. Germline V gene sequence: CDR1 MNHEY, CDR2 SVGAGI. CDR3 loop: CASSYSGRVFPPRMTSGNEQFF. For the CDR3, the DNA is TGTGCCAGCAGTTACTCGGGTCGCGTTTTTCCCCCTAGAATGACCAGTGGGAATGAGCAGTTCTTC.

V usage is TRBV18 and J usage is TRBJ2-1; 9 bases line up with TRBD1. The junction had 8 bases not matched to a gene; V was cut back by 3 bases and J by 5 bases. This CDR3 has 16 residues. From germline, CDR1 is KGHSH and CDR2 LQKENI. CDR3 residues: CASSPSGTGTHNEQFF. CDR3 DNA sequence: TGTGCCAGCTCACCTTCAGGGACAGGGACCCACAATGAGCAGTTCTTC.

This clonotype was seen a handful of times. V and J are TRBV9 and TRBJ1-3, with unresolved D. This CDR3 is 15 amino acids long. V gave up 0 bases and J gave up 0 bases, with 7 bases separating them. Germline CDR1 and CDR2: SGDLS and YYNGEE. DNA of the CDR3: TGTGCCAGCAGCGTAGGGGCAGACTCTGGAAACACCATATATTTT. Protein sequence: CASSVGADSGNTIYF.

The genes are TRBV6-5 and TRBJ1-4; a weak D match, TRBD1 (6 bases). V was pared by 0 bases and J by 5 bases, with 10 bases between. The length of the CDR3 is 15 residues. Germline V CDR1 and CDR2: MNHEY, SVGAGI. CDR3 region: CASSYSDRTNEKLFF. CDR3 nucleotide sequence: TGTGCCAGCAGTTACTCTGACAGGACGAATGAAAAACTGTTTTTT.

This clonotype has more than one count but fewer than ten. The rearrangement links TRBV7-9 to TRBJ2-1; tentatively, D is TRBD2 (6 bases). Per the germline V gene, CDR1 is SEHNR and CDR2 is FQNEAQ (reference sequence). The V gene lost 7 bases and the J gene lost 0 bases, with 13 bases spanning the gap. The CDR3 covers 15 residues. The CDR3 reads CASNERASSYNEQFF. In DNA, the CDR3 is TGTGCCAGCAACGAGCGGGCCAGCTCCTACAATGAGCAGTTCTTC.

The chain employs TRBV20-1 and TRBJ2-7, with a tentative D call TRBD1 (6 bases). Trimming left V 3 bases short and J 3 bases short, with 15 bases between. CDR3 length equals 14 residues. Germline V CDR1 and CDR2: DFQATT, SNEGSKA (reference sequence). The CDR3 is CSASPSGDRYEQYF. The CDR3 nucleotides are TGCAGTGCTAGTCCTTCAGGGGACCGCTACGAGCAGTACTTC.

Only a few counts were recorded for this clonotype. This sequence joins TRBV7-2 and TRBJ2-1, with D possibly being TRBD1 (6 bases). V gave up 6 bases and J gave up 7 bases, with 13 bases separating them. The V gene's germline CDR1 is SGHTA and CDR2 FQGNSA. CDR3 length: 13 amino acids. CDR3 nucleotide sequence: TGTGCCAGCAGTTTCACAGGGTGGAATGAGCAGTTCTTC. Translation gives CASSFTGWNEQFF.

The V call is TRBV28, the J call TRBJ2-5, with 8 positions matching TRBD1. The CDR3 is made up of 14 amino acids. Germline CDR1 MDHEN, CDR2 SYDVKM. V trimming: 11 bases; J trimming: 2 bases; junction bases outside the gene matches: 10. The CDR3 DNA sequence: TGTGCCTCGCGGACAGGGAAAGAGCAAGAGACCCAGTACTTC. Translating it yields CASRTGKEQETQYF.

This sequence joins TRBV7-2 and TRBJ2-1; the D gene is possibly TRBD1 (7 bases). This CDR3 region has 14 residues. Trimming cost V 4 bases and J 6 bases, with 13 bases left between them. Germline V gene lookup returns CDR1 SGHTA and CDR2 FQGNSA. CDR3 sequence (DNA): TGTGCCAGCAGCTCCTACAGGGGAGGCAATGAGCAGTTCTTC. Its translation is CASSSYRGGNEQFF. Complete variable domain (other parts from reference TRBV7-2 and TRBJ2-1): GAGVSQSPSNKVTEKGKDVELRCDPISGHTALYWYRQSLGQGLEFLIYFQGNSAPDKSGLPSDRFSAERTGGSVSTLTIQRTQQEDSAVYLCASSSYRGGNEQFFGPGTRLTVL.

This chain links TRBV12-3 or TRBV12-4 with TRBJ1-1; a weak D match, TRBD1 (5 bases). The CDR3 spans 15 residues. Trimming cost V 8 bases and J 1 base, with 17 bases left between them. CDR3 bases: TGTGCCAGCGGGTATTATGGGGGTGAGAACACTGAAGCTTTCTTT. Encoded protein: CASGYYGGENTEAFF.

The J gene is TRBJ2-2, the V gene TRBV4-2, with TRBD2 matching 7 bases. Germline trimming cut 4 bases from V and 6 bases from J; bases unmatched to any gene: 8. Germline loops: CDR1 LGHNA, CDR2 YNFKEQ. CDR3 length: 15 residues. CDR3 amino acids: CASSRSLTSAGELFF. The CDR3 region has the DNA TGTGCCAGCAGCCGGTCCCTCACTAGCGCCGGGGAGCTGTTTTTT.

The rearrangement links TRBV7-9 to TRBJ2-5, with D possibly being TRBD1 or TRBD2 (7 bases each). CDR1 SEHNR and CDR2 FQNEAQ come from the germline V gene (reference sequence). CDR3 size: 15 residues. V lost 5 bases to trimming and J lost 1 base, with 14 bases between them. The CDR3 nucleotides read TGTGCCAGCAGCCCAAAGCGGGACAGCCAAGAGACCCAGTACTTC. Translation: CASSPKRDSQETQYF.

As concerns this clonotype: One end of the junction does not line up with germline, which may come from a read error. The V call is TRBV18, the J call TRBJ2-5, with unresolved D. The CDR3 loop spans 14 amino acids. Germline V gives CDR1 KGHSH, CDR2 LQKENI. This CDR3 reads CAISPRHIQETQYF. In DNA form, the CDR3 reads TGTGCCATCTCACCACGTCACATACAAGAGACCCAGTACTTC.

This sequence joins TRBV7-2 and TRBJ2-3; 8 nucleotides line up with TRBD2. The CDR3 loop spans 14 amino acids. Trimming at V came to 5 bases and at J to 7 bases, leaving 8 bases not matched to a gene. CDR1 and CDR2 from the germline V gene are SGHTA and FQGNSA. The CDR3 DNA follows: TGTGCCAGCAGCCCGACTAGCGTTCTGTATACGCAGTATTTT. Amino acid sequence: CASSPTSVLYTQYF.

The chain is built from TRBV12-3 or TRBV12-4 and TRBJ2-3; 9 bases align to TRBD2. The CDR3 spans 15 residues. V shed 7 bases, J shed 2 bases, and the junction held 7 bases outside the gene matches. CDR3 bases: TGTGCCAGCATGCTCGCGGGGGGGCTCACAGATACGCAGTATTTT. Translated, it gives CASMLAGGLTDTQYF.

The chain carries TRBV12-3 or TRBV12-4 and TRBJ1-5; maybe TRBD1 (6 bases). The CDR3 covers 14 residues. Deletions cut 5 bases from V and 0 bases from J, with 8 bases between. CDR3 coding DNA: TGTGCCAGCAGTCAACAGGGTAGCAATCAGCCCCAGCATTTT. Encoded protein: CASSQQGSNQPQHF.

This clonotype was recorded a few times. The chain links TRBV30 to TRBJ1-6; D call uncertain. This CDR3 region has 16 residues. Per the germline V gene, CDR1 is GTSNPN and CDR2 is SVGIG (reference sequence). V was pared by 2 bases and J by 3 bases, with 14 bases between. CDR3 bases: TGTGCCTGGAGTTTGACTATGGCCATCTATAATTCACCCCTCCACTTT. It translates to CAWSLTMAIYNSPLHF.

This clonotype has a handful of counts. This chain joins TRBV5-5 and TRBJ2-2; D is unresolved. Trimming took 1 base from V and 5 from J, leaving 15 bases between them. The CDR3 has 16 residues. The germline V gene encodes CDR1 SGHKS and CDR2 YYEKEE (reference sequence). In DNA, the CDR3 is TGTGCCAGCAGCTTGATGCTCTTTCTCCAGACCGGGGAGCTGTTTTTT. The encoded protein is CASSLMLFLQTGELFF.

This clonotype was observed a few times. The CDR3 nucleotides read TGTGCCAGCAGCCCAGTAGTGAGCACAGATACGCAGTATTTT. Protein: CASSPVVSTDTQYF. The chain is built from TRBV4-2 and TRBJ2-3; D ambiguous. The CDR3 spans 14 residues. The V end was cut by 4 bases, the J end by 0 bases, with 8 bases between. The germline V gene encodes CDR1 LGHNA and CDR2 YNFKEQ.

This chain uses TRBV13 with TRBJ2-2; D is ambiguous. Germline V gene data show CDR1 as PRHDT and CDR2 as FYEKMQ (reference sequence). CDR3 length: 13 amino acids. V was trimmed by 5 bases and J by 4 bases, leaving 8 bases between them. DNA of the CDR3: TGTGCCAGCAGCGATAGGGTCACCGGGGAGCTGTTTTTT. It codes for CASSDRVTGELFF.